This is a list of T cell receptor beta chains from one sample in a study of blood T cell repertoires in COVID-19. TCRdb keeps only in-frame clones here, not all; method: immunoSEQ multiplex PCR. Counted here are some 200,000 clones, 85% to 90% occurring once; the ten biggest clones make up 5.5% to 7%. The specimen was peripheral blood. These TCRs come from a man at least 80 years old with acute or convalescent COVID-19. Each CDR3 is given with its conserved first and last residue. Each record gives: V gene, J gene, CDR3 protein.

V gene: TRBV12-3/TRBV12-4
J gene: TRBJ1-6
CDR3 protein: CASRVTGGPLHF

V gene: TRBV19
J gene: TRBJ2-3
CDR3 protein: CASSDLAPPDTQYF

V gene: TRBV5-8
J gene: TRBJ1-2
CDR3 protein: CASSLDAESGYGYTF

V gene: TRBV27
J gene: TRBJ1-5
CDR3 protein: CASSRDRAWQPQHF

V gene: TRBV9
J gene: TRBJ1-1
CDR3 protein: CASGGRGHGVNTEAFF

V gene: TRBV30
J gene: TRBJ2-5
CDR3 protein: CAWSSGETQYF

V gene: TRBV27
J gene: TRBJ1-1
CDR3 protein: CASSPEPFGNTEAFF

V gene: TRBV10-3
J gene: TRBJ2-7
CDR3 protein: CAISGTSGGYEQYF

V gene: TRBV6-1
J gene: TRBJ2-1
CDR3 protein: CASSEAGTGTYNEQFF

V gene: TRBV19
J gene: TRBJ1-5
CDR3 protein: CASSPDRGLWQPQHF

V gene: TRBV5-1
J gene: TRBJ2-7
CDR3 protein: CASSPRSGGYNEQYF

V gene: TRBV20-1
J gene: TRBJ2-7
CDR3 protein: CSASPTSGRSYEQYF

V gene: TRBV5-1
J gene: TRBJ2-2
CDR3 protein: CASSGSQLDTGELFF

V gene: TRBV28
J gene: TRBJ1-2
CDR3 protein: CASSTDRVTGYTF

V gene: TRBV19
J gene: TRBJ2-2
CDR3 protein: CASRASGIKELFF

V gene: TRBV7-8
J gene: TRBJ2-4
CDR3 protein: CASSYTGVSDIQYF

V gene: TRBV7-2
J gene: TRBJ2-1
CDR3 protein: CASSLQTGSNEQFF

V gene: TRBV27
J gene: TRBJ2-7
CDR3 protein: CASSLSRVGYEQYF

V gene: TRBV6-5
J gene: TRBJ1-4
CDR3 protein: CASSDLGGGSEKLFF

V gene: TRBV24-1
J gene: TRBJ2-7
CDR3 protein: CATSDKRTSYEQYF

V gene: TRBV7-9
J gene: TRBJ2-3
CDR3 protein: CASSLEQQGGDTQYF

V gene: TRBV13
J gene: TRBJ2-3
CDR3 protein: CASSLSSAITDTQYF

V gene: TRBV6-2/TRBV6-3
J gene: TRBJ2-3
CDR3 protein: CASSFTPLRSDRGLGADTQYF

V gene: TRBV19
J gene: TRBJ1-2
CDR3 protein: CASSRGDRGISYYGYTF

V gene: TRBV28
J gene: TRBJ1-3
CDR3 protein: CASSLDRVYGNTIYF

V gene: TRBV28
J gene: TRBJ1-4
CDR3 protein: CASSKQGSTNEKLFF

V gene: TRBV27
J gene: TRBJ2-5
CDR3 protein: CASSLRWEGHETQYF

V gene: TRBV28
J gene: TRBJ1-1
CDR3 protein: CASSLSPSQGGAFF

V gene: TRBV5-1
J gene: TRBJ1-2
CDR3 protein: CASSADNYGYTF